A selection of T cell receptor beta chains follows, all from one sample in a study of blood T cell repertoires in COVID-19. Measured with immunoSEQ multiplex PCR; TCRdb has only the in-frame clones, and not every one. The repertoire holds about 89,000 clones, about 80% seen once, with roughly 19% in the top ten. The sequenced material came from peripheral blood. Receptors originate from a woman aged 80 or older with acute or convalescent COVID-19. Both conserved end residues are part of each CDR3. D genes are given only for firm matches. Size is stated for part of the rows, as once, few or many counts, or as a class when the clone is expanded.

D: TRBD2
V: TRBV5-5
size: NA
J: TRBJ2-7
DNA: TGTGCCAGCAGCCGACAGACTAGCATAGGCTACGAGCAGTACTTC
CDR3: CASSRQTSIGYEQYF

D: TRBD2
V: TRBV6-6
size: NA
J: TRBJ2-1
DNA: TGTGCCAGCAGTCCCGGGACTAGCGGGGGCCTCTACAATGAGCAGTTCTTC
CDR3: CASSPGTSGGLYNEQFF

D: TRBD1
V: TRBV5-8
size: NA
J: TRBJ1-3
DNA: TGTGCCAGCATCAACCCGGGACAGGGAACTGGAAACACCATATATTTT
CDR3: CASINPGQGTGNTIYF

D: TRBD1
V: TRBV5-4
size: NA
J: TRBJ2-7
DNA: TGTGCCAGCAGTCATCCGGGACAGAGCCCCTACGAGCAGTACTTC
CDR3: CASSHPGQSPYEQYF

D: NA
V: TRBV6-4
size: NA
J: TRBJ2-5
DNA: TGTGCCAGCAGTGTTATTGGGGGGGAGACCCAGTACTTC
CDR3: CASSVIGGETQYF

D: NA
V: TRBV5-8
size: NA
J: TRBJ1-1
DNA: TGTGCCAGCAGCTTTCTGGTAGGGGTGAGCACTGAAGCTTTCTTT
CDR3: CASSFLVGVSTEAFF

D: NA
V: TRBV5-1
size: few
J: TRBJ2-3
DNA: TGCGCCAGCAGCTTGGGAGTGCGAGGCACAGATACGCAGTATTTT
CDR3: CASSLGVRGTDTQYF

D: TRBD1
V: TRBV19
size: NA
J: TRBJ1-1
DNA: TGTGCCAGTAGTATCGACAGGGCGAACACTGAAGCTTTCTTT
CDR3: CASSIDRANTEAFF

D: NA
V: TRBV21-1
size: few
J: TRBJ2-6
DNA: TGTGCCAGCAGCAAAGTTCGCTTAGCGGGGGGAAGCTCTGGGGCCAACGTCCTGACTTTC
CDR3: CASSKVRLAGGSSGANVLTF

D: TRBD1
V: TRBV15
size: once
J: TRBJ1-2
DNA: TGTGCCACCAGGCGGGACAGGGGCTCGGGAAACTATGGCTACACCTTC
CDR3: CATRRDRGSGNYGYTF

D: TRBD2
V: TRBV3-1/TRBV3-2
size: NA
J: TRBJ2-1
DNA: TGTGCCAGCAGCCAAGTAAGCGGGGTCAATGAGCAGTTCTTC
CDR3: CASSQVSGVNEQFF

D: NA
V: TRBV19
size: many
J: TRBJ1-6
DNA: TGTGCCAGCGGCGGGTCCTATAATTCACCCCTCCACTTT
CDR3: CASGGSYNSPLHF

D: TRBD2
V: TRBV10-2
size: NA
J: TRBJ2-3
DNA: TGCGCCAGCAGTCAGTATGGCCTAGCGGACACAGATACGCAGTATTTT
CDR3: CASSQYGLADTDTQYF

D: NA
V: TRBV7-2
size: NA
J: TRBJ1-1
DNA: TGTGCCAGCAGCGCACAAGGGGGGAACACTGAAGCTTTCTTT
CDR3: CASSAQGGNTEAFF

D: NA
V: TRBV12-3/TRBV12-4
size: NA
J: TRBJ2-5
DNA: TGTGCCAGCAGGCCGGGACTCCGGGAGACCCAGTACTTC
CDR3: CASRPGLRETQYF

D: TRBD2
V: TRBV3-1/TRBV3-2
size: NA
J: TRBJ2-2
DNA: TGTGCCAGCAGCCAATCCGGGGGGACCGGGGAGCTGTTTTTT
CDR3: CASSQSGGTGELFF